This TCR beta chain was identified in a study of shared clonotypes between healthy human individuals. Overall study: Per-donor plates numbered three CD4 naive, three CD4 memory, two CD8 naive and one CD8 memory. Overall study results and limits: Researchers found naive subsets generally carried larger estimated richness than memory subsets.

Germline lookup yields CDR1 SGHAT and CDR2 FQNNGV. V shed 1 base and J shed 1 base, with 16 bases lying between them. CDR3 size: 17 residues. Splitting the CD4+ cells yielded a CD45RA+ naive subset and a CD45RA-negative memory subset. As concerns this clone: Its antigen remains unknown.

The data were produced by immunoSEQ multiplex PCR, yet TCRdb's version contains in-frame clones alone and is incomplete. Among some 2,100,000 clones listed, almost 96% were seen once. The chain couples TRBV11-2 to TRBJ1-1, with D unresolved. The TCR comes from a man between 18 and 29 years old in good health. Sequencing input: naive CD4+ T cells sorted from blood. Subset defined: CD45RA+ positively selected. In DNA form, the CDR3 reads TGTGCCAGCAGCTTAGGCTACAGCCCACTTGGGAACACTGAAGCTTTCTTT. Protein product: CASSLGYSPLGNTEAFF.